This TCR beta chain was sequenced during a study of blood T cell repertoires in COVID-19. As for the study in general: There were acute and convalescent COVID-19 samples, and they came from the United States, Italy and Spain.

Enrolled through a virtual design, the participants were between roughly 18 and 95 years of age and came from about two dozen US areas. Recovered Cohort 3 donors showed two negative PCRs, clearance, or symptom resolution. V trimming: 4 bases; J trimming: 9 bases; junction bases outside the gene matches: 7. Germline CDR1 reads KGHDR; CDR2 reads SFDVKD. The CDR3 length is 13 residues. Measured with immunoSEQ multiplex PCR; TCRdb has only the in-frame clones, and not every one. The repertoire holds under 200,000 clones, under 90% seen once, with around 3.7% in the top ten. This clone came up once. Material: PBMCs or T cells enriched from blood (not recorded which). V is TRBV24-1 and J is TRBJ1-2, with TRBD1 identical over 7 bases. The receptor was isolated from a woman aged 55-75 years who had recovered from COVID-19. CDR3: CATSDWTGLSYTF. DNA for the CDR3: TGTGCCACCAGTGACTGGACAGGCCTAAGCTACACCTTC.